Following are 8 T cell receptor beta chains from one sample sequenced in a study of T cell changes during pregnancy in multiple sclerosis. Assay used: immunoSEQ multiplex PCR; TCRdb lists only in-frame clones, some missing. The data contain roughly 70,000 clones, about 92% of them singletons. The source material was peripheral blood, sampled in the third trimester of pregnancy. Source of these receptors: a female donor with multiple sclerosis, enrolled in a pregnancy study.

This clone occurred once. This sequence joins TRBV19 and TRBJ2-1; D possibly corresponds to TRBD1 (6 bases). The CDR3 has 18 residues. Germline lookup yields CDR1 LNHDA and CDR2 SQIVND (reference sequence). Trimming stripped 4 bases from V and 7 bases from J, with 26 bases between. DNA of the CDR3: TGTGCCAGTAGTACTAACCTGCCACAGGGCCTACACGGGAATGAGCAGTTCTTC. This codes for CASSTNLPQGLHGNEQFF.

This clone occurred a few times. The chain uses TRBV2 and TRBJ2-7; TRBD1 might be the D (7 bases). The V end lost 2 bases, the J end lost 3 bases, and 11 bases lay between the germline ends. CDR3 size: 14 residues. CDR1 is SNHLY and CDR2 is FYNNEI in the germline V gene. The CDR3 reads CASSESQGGYEQYF. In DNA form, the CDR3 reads TGTGCCAGCAGTGAATCCCAGGGGGGCTACGAGCAGTACTTC.

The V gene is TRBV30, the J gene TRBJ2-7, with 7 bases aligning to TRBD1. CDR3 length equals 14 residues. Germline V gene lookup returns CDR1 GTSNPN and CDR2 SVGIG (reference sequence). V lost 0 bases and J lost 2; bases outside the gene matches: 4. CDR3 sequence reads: CAWSVGQGAYEQYF. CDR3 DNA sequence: TGTGCCTGGAGTGTTGGGCAGGGGGCCTACGAGCAGTACTTC. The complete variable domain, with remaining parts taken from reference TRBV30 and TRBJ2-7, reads SQTIHQWPATLVQPVGSPLSLECTVEGTSNPNLYWYRQAAGRGLQLLFYSVGIGQISSEVPQNLSASRPQDRQFILSSKKLLLSDSGFYLCAWSVGQGAYEQYFGPGTRLTVT.

DNA of the CDR3: TGTGCCAGCAGCCTGGACAGGGATAGGGGGACCCAGTACTTC. Amino acids: CASSLDRDRGTQYF. The chain uses TRBV4-2 and TRBJ2-5, with 8 bases that match TRBD1. With 4 bases clipped from V and 7 bases from J, the junction kept 8 bases outside the gene matches. This CDR3 has 14 amino acids. The germline V gene encodes CDR1 LGHNA and CDR2 YNFKEQ.

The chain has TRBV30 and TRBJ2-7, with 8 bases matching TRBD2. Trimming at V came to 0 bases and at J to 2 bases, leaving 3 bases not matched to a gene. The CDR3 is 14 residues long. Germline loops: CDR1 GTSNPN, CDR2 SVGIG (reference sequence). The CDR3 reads CAWSVLAEPYEQYF. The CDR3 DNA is TGTGCCTGGAGTGTACTAGCGGAGCCCTACGAGCAGTACTTC.

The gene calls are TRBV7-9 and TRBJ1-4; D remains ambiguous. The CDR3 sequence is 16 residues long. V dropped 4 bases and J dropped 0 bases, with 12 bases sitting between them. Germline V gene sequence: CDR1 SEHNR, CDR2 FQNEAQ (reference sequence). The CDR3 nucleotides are TGTGCCAGCAGCTCCCGAGCGCCTACAACTAATGAAAAACTGTTTTTT. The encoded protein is CASSSRAPTTNEKLFF.

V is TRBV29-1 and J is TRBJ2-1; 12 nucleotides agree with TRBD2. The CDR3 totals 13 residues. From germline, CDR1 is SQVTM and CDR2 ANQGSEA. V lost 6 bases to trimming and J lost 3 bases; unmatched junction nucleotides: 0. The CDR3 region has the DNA TGCAGCGTGGGACTAGCGGGCTACAATGAGCAGTTCTTC. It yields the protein CSVGLAGYNEQFF.

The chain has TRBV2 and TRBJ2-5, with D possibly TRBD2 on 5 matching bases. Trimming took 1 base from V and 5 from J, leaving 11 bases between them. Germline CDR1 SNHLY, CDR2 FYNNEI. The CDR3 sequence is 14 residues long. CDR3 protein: CASSEGSDWETQYF. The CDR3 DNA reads TGTGCCAGCAGTGAAGGGTCGGACTGGGAGACCCAGTACTTC. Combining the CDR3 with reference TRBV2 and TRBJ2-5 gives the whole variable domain EPEVTQTPSHQVTQMGQEVILRCVPISNHLYFYWYRQILGQKVEFLVSFYNNEISEKSEIFDDQFSVERPDGSNFTLKIRSTKLEDSAMYFCASSEGSDWETQYFGPGTRLLVL.